Following are 7 T cell receptor beta chains from one sample sequenced in a study of T cells in Graves' hyperthyroidism and ophthalmopathy. Amplification of TCR beta CDR3 regions was performed using RNA transcripts as template. In the first-round RT-PCR of the TCR CDR3, the HTBI primer set was used. TCRdb independently ran MiXCR on the multiplex PCR reads; one entry per CDR3 protein. The sample contains approximately 410,000 distinct CDR3 sequences, approximately 15% of which appear only once. Material: blood. These receptor sequences come from a young woman with Graves' hyperthyroidism.

The sample holds many counts of this clonotype. The CDR3 DNA sequence: TGTGCCAGCAGCGCGACAGGGGCGCGTGGAGAGACCCAGTACTTC. As protein: CASSATGARGETQYF. The chain employs TRBV12-3 or TRBV12-4 and TRBJ2-5; 8 bases line up with TRBD1. Losses at the gene ends were 6 bases for V and 4 bases for J; bases not matched to a gene: 10. The CDR3 has 15 residues.

The rearrangement joins TRBV10-3 to TRBJ2-1, with 12 bases lining up with TRBD2. The V segment lost 7 bases and the J segment 9 bases; nucleotides outside the gene matches: 10. The CDR3 spans 15 residues. Looked up from germline, CDR1 is ENHRY and CDR2 is SYGVKD. CDR3 sequence (DNA): TGTGCCATCAAGGGGCTAGCGGGAGGGCCCCGTGAGCAGTTCTTC. Its translation is CAIKGLAGGPREQFF.

This clonotype was observed at least ten times. A read error may account for a junction end that differs from germline. V is TRBV2 and J is TRBJ2-3; 12 nucleotides line up with TRBD2. The germline V gene encodes CDR1 SNHLY and CDR2 FYNNEI. The CDR3 consists of 17 residues. CDR3 nucleotide sequence: TGTGCCAGCAGTGAGGGGACTAGCGGGTTTAGCACAGATACGCGGTATTTT. Translating gives CASSEGTSGFSTDTRYF.

This chain links TRBV15 with TRBJ2-1; D may be TRBD1 (6 bases). The CDR3 runs 17 residues. In germline, CDR1 is LNHNV, CDR2 YYDKDF (reference sequence). Trimming removed 0 bases from V and 8 bases from J, with 20 bases in between. CDR3 nucleotide sequence: TGTGCCACCAGCAGAGATCGGGTCGCCACCCCAGGGGATGAGCAGTTCTTC. Protein sequence: CATSRDRVATPGDEQFF.

The chain carries TRBV5-1 and TRBJ1-1; no definite D call. The CDR3 is made up of 15 amino acids. Germline-derived CDR1 and CDR2 are SGHRS and YFSETQ. V lost 4 bases and J lost 2, with 15 bases in between. The CDR3 coding sequence is TGCGCCAGCAGCCAGAGGGCCGAGAGAAACACTGAAGCTTTCTTT. As protein: CASSQRAERNTEAFF.

This chain connects TRBV7-8 to TRBJ2-3; 8 bases line up with TRBD1. The germline CDR1 and CDR2 sequences are SGHVS and FQNEAQ. The CDR3 spans 16 residues. Unmatched junction bases numbered 6, after V lost 2 bases and J lost 2 bases. DNA of the CDR3: TGTGCCAGCAGCTTAATCTCACAGGGGGTCACAGATACGCAGTATTTT. Its translation: CASSLISQGVTDTQYF.

The V call is TRBV12-3 or TRBV12-4, the J call TRBJ1-5, with D uncertain. V was shortened by 5 bases and J by 2 bases, with 19 bases between the two germline ends. This CDR3 is 17 amino acids long. CDR3 in amino acids: CASSTKTHVLGNQPQHF. CDR3 bases: TGTGCCAGCAGTACCAAAACACATGTTCTCGGCAATCAGCCCCAGCATTTT.